Many counts were recorded for the clone carrying this TCR beta chain. Its antigen is unidentified. This record belongs to a study of spatial heterogeneity in lung cancer. Whole-study context: More than 8.5 raw reads, on average, carried each unique TCR and UMI combination.

Every cDNA TCR molecule received its own unique molecular identifier. From the 5' RACE reads, TCRdb called clonotypes with MiXCR, one entry per CDR3 protein. The sample has approximately 52,000 distinct CDR3 sequences; less than 6% are singletons. V dropped 1 base and J dropped 3; count of bases not matched to a gene: 14. Germline V CDR1 and CDR2: MGHRA, YSYEKL. The CDR3 length is 18 residues. The time point denotes: sample taken at primary tumor resection. Findings and limits, study-wide: Resection blood, more than follow-up blood, showed ubiquitous expanded tumor TCRs.

This receptor was obtained from a male donor with early-stage non-small cell lung cancer. This material consisted of PBMCs, taken at surgery. The rearrangement joins TRBV4-1 to TRBJ2-7, with 8 bases lining up with TRBD2. The CDR3 DNA reads TGCGCCAGCAGCCAAGGCCCCCTGCGGCGGGAGGCAGACTACGAGCAGTACTTC. Its translation: CASSQGPLRREADYEQYF.